The 21 T cell receptor beta chains below were found in one sample sequenced in a study of cytomegalovirus exposure and HLA in healthy donors. PCR was performed using 60 Vbeta and 13 Jbeta primers. Sequenced by immunoSEQ multiplex PCR; TCRdb stores in-frame clones only, minus some. Of 150,000 or so clones listed, approximately 84% are singletons. The sample comprised PBMCs. Receptor source: a man aged 25 to 40 in good health and CMV-seropositive.

The V gene is TRBV27, the J gene TRBJ2-1, with 8 bases matching TRBD1. This CDR3 contains 14 residues. The germline V gene encodes CDR1 MNHEY and CDR2 SMNVEV (reference sequence). The ends lost 5 bases at V and 4 bases at J; junction bases unmatched: 4. CDR3 nucleotides: TGTGCCAGCAGTCGCGACAGGGGTTACAATGAGCAGTTCTTC. This sequence encodes CASSRDRGYNEQFF.

This chain uses TRBV18 with TRBJ1-1; a weak D match, TRBD1 (6 bases). CDR1 KGHSH and CDR2 LQKENI come from the germline V gene. This CDR3 is built from 14 residues. Trimming removed 3 bases from V and 0 bases from J, with 8 bases in between. CDR3 residues: CASSPDSLNTEAFF. In DNA form, the CDR3 reads TGTGCCAGCTCACCGGACAGTCTGAACACTGAAGCTTTCTTT. Full variable domain (outside the CDR3, taken from reference TRBV18 and TRBJ1-1): NAGVMQNPRHLVRRRGQEARLRCSPMKGHSHVYWYRQLPEEGLKFMVYLQKENIIDESGMPKERFSAEFPKEGPSILRIQQVVRGDSAAYFCASSPDSLNTEAFFGQGTRLTVV.

This clone was seen more than once but under ten times. The chain carries TRBV2 and TRBJ1-5; tentatively, D is TRBD1 (5 bases). V gave up 7 bases and J gave up 1 base, with 11 bases separating them. The CDR3 is 14 residues long. The germline V gene encodes CDR1 SNHLY and CDR2 FYNNEI. For the CDR3, the DNA is TGTGCCAGCACCCAGGGATTGAGCAATCAGCCCCAGCATTTT. It codes for CASTQGLSNQPQHF.

V is TRBV13 and J is TRBJ1-1; no definite D call. The CDR3 length is 15 residues. V gave up 5 bases and J gave up 2 bases, with 15 bases separating them. The germline V gene encodes CDR1 PRHDT and CDR2 FYEKMQ (reference sequence). The CDR3 bases are TGTGCCAGCAGCCCCCCGGGATGGGATAACACTGAAGCTTTCTTT. Protein product: CASSPPGWDNTEAFF.

The chain combines TRBV4-1 with TRBJ2-4; 14 bases map to TRBD2. V gave up 1 base and J gave up 3 bases; unmatched junction bases: 5. Germline V gene data show CDR1 as MGHRA and CDR2 as YSYEKL. The CDR3 spans 18 residues. CDR3: CASSQGLAGGKDKNIQYF. The CDR3 DNA follows: TGCGCCAGCAGCCAAGGACTAGCGGGGGGGAAGGACAAAAACATTCAGTACTTC.

The CDR3, as DNA: TGTGCCAGCAGCCCAGGCACAGATACGCAGTATTTT. It codes for CASSPGTDTQYF. This chain links TRBV11-3 with TRBJ2-3; D unresolved. Trimming pared 5 bases from V and 1 base from J, leaving 4 bases between. This CDR3 is 12 amino acids long. In germline, CDR1 is SGHNT, CDR2 YENEEA.

The J gene is TRBJ2-2, the V gene TRBV7-3; 7 bases align to TRBD2. Germline V gives CDR1 SGHTA, CDR2 FQGTGA. The ends lost 5 bases at V and 7 bases at J; junction bases unmatched: 7. This CDR3 comprises 14 residues. CDR3: CASSTGLDGGELFF. The CDR3 coding sequence is TGTGCCAGCAGCACCGGACTAGATGGCGGGGAGCTGTTTTTT.

CDR3 sequence reads: CASRPTGGFADTQYF. The CDR3 region has the DNA TGTGCCAGCAGGCCAACGGGAGGGTTCGCAGATACGCAGTATTTT. This chain joins TRBV27 and TRBJ2-3, with 8 bases matching TRBD2. With 6 bases clipped from V and 4 bases from J, the junction kept 9 bases outside the gene matches. The CDR3 runs 15 residues. CDR1 is MNHEY, CDR2 SMNVEV, per germline (reference sequence).

V and J are TRBV2 and TRBJ2-2; the match to TRBD2 covers 7 bases. This CDR3 has 16 amino acids. V shed 6 bases, J shed 6 bases, and the junction held 13 bases outside the gene matches. CDR1 is SNHLY and CDR2 is FYNNEI in the germline V gene. CDR3 sequence reads: CASRTSGLLTAGELFF. In DNA, the CDR3 is TGTGCCAGCAGAACCTCGGGACTATTAACCGCCGGGGAGCTGTTTTTT.

The gene calls are TRBV5-4 and TRBJ1-1; D is unresolved. CDR1 and CDR2 (germline): SGHNT, YYREEE (reference sequence). The CDR3 is 15 residues long. The V end was cut by 3 bases, the J end by 6 bases, with 18 bases between. CDR3 region: CASSSIDLGVAEAFF. The CDR3, as DNA: TGTGCCAGCAGCTCTATAGACCTCGGGGTTGCTGAAGCTTTCTTT.

The rearrangement joins TRBV14 to TRBJ2-5; D might be TRBD2 (7 bases). The J call may not be correct, given that the DNA end is closer to TRBJ2-7. The germline V gene encodes CDR1 SGHDN and CDR2 FVKESK. CDR3 length: 14 residues. DNA of the CDR3: TGTGCCAGCAGCCAACAAACGGGGGGCTTCGAGCAGTACTTC. Protein sequence: CASSQQTGGFEQYF.

The chain uses TRBV5-8 and TRBJ2-5; 7 nucleotides align to TRBD1. Losses at the gene ends were 1 base for V and 0 bases for J; bases not matched to a gene: 3. The CDR3 sequence is 15 residues long. Germline CDR1 and CDR2: SGHTS and YDEGEE. CDR3 nucleotide sequence: TGTGCCAGCAGCTTGACAGGGGAGTACCAAGAGACCCAGTACTTC. Translated: CASSLTGEYQETQYF.

The rearrangement uses TRBV7-2 and TRBJ1-1, with D maybe TRBD1 (6 bases). The V gene lost 2 bases and the J gene lost 4 bases, with 14 bases spanning the gap. CDR1 is SGHTA and CDR2 is FQGNSA in the germline V gene. The CDR3 extends over 15 amino acids. CDR3 sequence: CASSLSFWGPTEAFF. CDR3 nucleotide sequence: TGTGCCAGCAGCTTATCTTTCTGGGGGCCCACTGAAGCTTTCTTT.

As regards this clone: This CDR3 is also generated by other DNA sequences in the sample. The chain recombines TRBV5-1 with TRBJ2-7; 10 bases map to TRBD2. Germline CDR1 reads SGHRS; CDR2 reads YFSETQ. Trimming at V came to 4 bases and at J to 1 base, leaving 2 bases not matched to a gene. This CDR3 spans 14 amino acids. The CDR3 region is CASSRTSGSYEQYF. Written as DNA, the CDR3 is TGCGCCAGCAGCCGGACTAGCGGATCCTACGAGCAGTACTTC.

This clone was picked up a small number of times. This rearrangement joins TRBV6-5 to TRBJ1-1; 7 bases map to TRBD1. The CDR3 contains 14 residues. CDR1 and CDR2 (germline): MNHEY, SVGAGI. V dropped 0 bases and J dropped 5; count of bases not matched to a gene: 3. The CDR3 is CASSYSAGGTEAFF. In DNA, the CDR3 is TGTGCCAGCAGTTACTCGGCAGGGGGAACTGAAGCTTTCTTT.

The chain uses TRBV28 and TRBJ1-2; weak D call: TRBD1 (5 bases). Germline-derived CDR1 and CDR2 are MDHEN and SYDVKM. The V end lost 8 bases, the J end lost 5 bases, and 18 bases lay between the germline ends. The CDR3 contains 14 residues. Here the CDR3 DNA reads TGTGCCAGCCGACCGACAGCTTTCAGTTATGGCTACACCTTC. Its protein is CASRPTAFSYGYTF.

The chain combines TRBV28 with TRBJ2-1; unclear D gene. Trimming pared 3 bases from V and 2 bases from J, leaving 14 bases between. Germline-derived CDR1 and CDR2 are MDHEN and SYDVKM. CDR3 length: 16 residues. The CDR3 DNA reads as TGTGCCAGCAGTTTGTCCCGACTTCCCCCCTACAATGAGCAGTTCTTC. It yields the protein CASSLSRLPPYNEQFF.

J is TRBJ2-1 and V is TRBV5-5; the D gene is possibly TRBD2 (6 bases). Per germline, CDR1 SGHKS and CDR2 YYEKEE (reference sequence). V lost 0 bases and J 7 bases, leaving 11 bases between the germline ends. CDR3 length: 14 residues. CDR3 amino acids: CASSLELARNEQFF. In DNA form, the CDR3 reads TGTGCCAGCAGCTTGGAGCTAGCGAGGAATGAGCAGTTCTTC.

The chain joins TRBV28 to TRBJ2-1, with TRBD2 identical over 9 bases. The ends lost 4 bases at V and 10 bases at J; junction bases unmatched: 8. CDR1 and CDR2 from the germline V gene are MDHEN and SYDVKM. This CDR3 comprises 14 residues. The CDR3 loop reads CASSSPSGKEEQFF. CDR3 sequence (DNA): TGTGCCAGCAGTTCCCCTAGCGGGAAGGAGGAGCAGTTCTTC.

V and J are TRBV18 and TRBJ2-3; possibly TRBD1 for D (6 bases). This CDR3 has 16 amino acids. Trimming removed 4 bases from V and 3 bases from J, with 17 bases in between. From germline, CDR1 is KGHSH and CDR2 LQKENI. For the CDR3, the DNA is TGTGCCAGCTCACAAACAGGGATCGCTGCGACAGATACGCAGTATTTT. It is translated as CASSQTGIAATDTQYF.

The J gene is TRBJ2-7, the V gene TRBV4-1; possible D gene TRBD1, 6 bases. V was shortened by 3 bases and J by 0 bases, with 15 bases between the two germline ends. Germline CDR1 reads MGHRA; CDR2 reads YSYEKL. This CDR3 region has 16 residues. The CDR3 DNA follows: TGCGCCAGCAGCCACCATTCACAGGGATCCTCCTACGAGCAGTACTTC. Protein product: CASSHHSQGSSYEQYF.